This T cell receptor (beta chain) was sequenced during a study of early T cells in non-severe SARS-CoV-2 infection. Study overall: Chains were not paired, and sequencing was done on bulk RNA from unsorted whole blood.

The TCR library protocol attached unique molecular identifiers to the individual cDNA molecules. TCRdb itself ran the 5' RACE reads through MiXCR, one entry per CDR3 protein. The sample includes more than 55,000 distinct CDR3 sequences, 5% to 6.5% of them seen just once. Broader study findings: VDJdb matching skewed toward anti-spike CD8 responses, missing private and CD4 specificities.

This clonotype showed up just a few times. The antigen remains undetermined. V was pared by 5 bases and J by 5 bases, with 16 bases between. This CDR3 contains 15 residues. CDR1 is LNHNV, CDR2 YYDKDF, per germline (reference sequence). The specimen was whole blood, collected at baseline. The chain links TRBV15 to TRBJ1-5, with D perhaps matching TRBD1 (6 bases). The sequence came from an adult who was a healthcare worker with PCR-confirmed SARS-CoV-2 infection or an uninfected control (not recorded which). The CDR3 spells CATSVRTEQHQPQHF. The DNA of the CDR3 is TGTGCCACCAGCGTGAGGACAGAACAGCATCAGCCCCAGCATTTT.